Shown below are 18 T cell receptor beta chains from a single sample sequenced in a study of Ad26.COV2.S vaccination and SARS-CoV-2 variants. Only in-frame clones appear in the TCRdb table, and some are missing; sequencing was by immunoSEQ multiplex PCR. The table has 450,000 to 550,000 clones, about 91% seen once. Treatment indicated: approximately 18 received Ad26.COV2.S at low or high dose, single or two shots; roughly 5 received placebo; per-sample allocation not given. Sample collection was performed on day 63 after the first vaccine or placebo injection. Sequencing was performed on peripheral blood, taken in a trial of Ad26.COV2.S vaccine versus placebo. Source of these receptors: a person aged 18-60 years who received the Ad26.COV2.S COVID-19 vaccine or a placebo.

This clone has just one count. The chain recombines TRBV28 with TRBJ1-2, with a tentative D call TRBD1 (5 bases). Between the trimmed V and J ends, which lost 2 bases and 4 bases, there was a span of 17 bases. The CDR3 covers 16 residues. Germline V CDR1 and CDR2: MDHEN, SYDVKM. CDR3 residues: CASSLRDGAGTYGYTF. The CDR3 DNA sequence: TGTGCCAGCAGTTTAAGGGATGGGGCAGGGACCTATGGCTACACCTTC.

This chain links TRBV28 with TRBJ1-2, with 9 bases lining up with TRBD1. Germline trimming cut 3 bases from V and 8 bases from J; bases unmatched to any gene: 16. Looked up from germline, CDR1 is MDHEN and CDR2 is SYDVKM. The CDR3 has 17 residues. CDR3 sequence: CASSFIGGRDRGGGYTF. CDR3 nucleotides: TGTGCCAGCAGTTTTATCGGTGGGCGTGACAGGGGGGGCGGCTACACCTTC.

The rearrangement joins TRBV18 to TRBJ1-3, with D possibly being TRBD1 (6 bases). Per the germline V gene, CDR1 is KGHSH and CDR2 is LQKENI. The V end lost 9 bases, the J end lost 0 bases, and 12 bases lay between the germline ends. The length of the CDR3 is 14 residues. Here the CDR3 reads CASGDISSGNTIYF. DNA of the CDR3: TGTGCCAGTGGGGACATCAGCTCTGGAAACACCATATATTTT.

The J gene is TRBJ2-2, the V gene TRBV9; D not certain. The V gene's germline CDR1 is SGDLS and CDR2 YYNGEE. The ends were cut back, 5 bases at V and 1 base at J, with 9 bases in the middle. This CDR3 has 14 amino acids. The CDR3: CASSQRVNTGELFF. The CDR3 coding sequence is TGTGCCAGCAGTCAGCGAGTGAACACCGGGGAGCTGTTTTTT. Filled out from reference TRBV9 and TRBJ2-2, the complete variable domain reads DSGVTQTPKHLITATGQRVTLRCSPRSGDLSVYWYQQSLDQGLQFLIQYYNGEERAKGNILERFSAQQFPDLHSELNLSSLELGDSALYFCASSQRVNTGELFFGEGSRLTVL.

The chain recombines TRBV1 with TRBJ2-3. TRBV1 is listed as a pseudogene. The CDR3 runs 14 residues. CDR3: CTSSQENPADTQYF. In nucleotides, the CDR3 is TGCACCAGCAGCCAAGAGAACCCCGCAGATACGCAGTATTTT.

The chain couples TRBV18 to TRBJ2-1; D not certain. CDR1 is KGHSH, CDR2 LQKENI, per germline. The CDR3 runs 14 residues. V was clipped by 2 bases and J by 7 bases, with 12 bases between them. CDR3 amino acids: CASSPRAVKNEQFF. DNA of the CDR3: TGTGCCAGCTCACCAAGGGCAGTTAAAAATGAGCAGTTCTTC. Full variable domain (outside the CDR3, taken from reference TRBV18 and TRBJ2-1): NAGVMQNPRHLVRRRGQEARLRCSPMKGHSHVYWYRQLPEEGLKFMVYLQKENIIDESGMPKERFSAEFPKEGPSILRIQQVVRGDSAAYFCASSPRAVKNEQFFGPGTRLTVL.

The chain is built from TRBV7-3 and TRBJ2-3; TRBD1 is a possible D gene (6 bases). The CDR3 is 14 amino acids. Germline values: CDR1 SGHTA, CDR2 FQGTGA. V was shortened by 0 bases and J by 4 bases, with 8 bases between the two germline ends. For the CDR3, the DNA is TGTGCCAGCAGCTTAACGACAGGTTCAGATACGCAGTATTTT. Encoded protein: CASSLTTGSDTQYF.

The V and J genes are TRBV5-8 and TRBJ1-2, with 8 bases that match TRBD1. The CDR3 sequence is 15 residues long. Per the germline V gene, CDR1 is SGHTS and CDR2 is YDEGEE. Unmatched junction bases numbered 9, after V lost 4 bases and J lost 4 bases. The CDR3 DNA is TGTGCCAGCAGCACCCGGGACAGGTCCTTCTATGGCTACACCTTC. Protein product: CASSTRDRSFYGYTF.

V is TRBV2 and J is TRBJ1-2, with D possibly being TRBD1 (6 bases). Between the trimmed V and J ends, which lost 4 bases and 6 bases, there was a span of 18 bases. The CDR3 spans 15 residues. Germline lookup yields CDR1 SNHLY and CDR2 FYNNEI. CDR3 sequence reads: CASSGGTGWDDGYTF. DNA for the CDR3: TGTGCCAGCAGTGGAGGCACAGGGTGGGACGATGGCTACACCTTC.

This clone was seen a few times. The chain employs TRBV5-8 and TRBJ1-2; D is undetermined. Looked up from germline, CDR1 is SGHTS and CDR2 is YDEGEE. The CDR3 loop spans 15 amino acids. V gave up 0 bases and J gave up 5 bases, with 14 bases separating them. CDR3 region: CASSLEELRDYGYTF. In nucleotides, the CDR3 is TGTGCCAGCAGCTTGGAAGAGCTCCGGGATTATGGCTACACCTTC.

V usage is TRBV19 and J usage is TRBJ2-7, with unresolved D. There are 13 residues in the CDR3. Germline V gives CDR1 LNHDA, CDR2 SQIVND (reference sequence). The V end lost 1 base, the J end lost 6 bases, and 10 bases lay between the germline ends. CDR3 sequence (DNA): TGTGCCAGTAGTATAGGTACGCTGAGCGAGCAGTACTTC. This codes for CASSIGTLSEQYF.

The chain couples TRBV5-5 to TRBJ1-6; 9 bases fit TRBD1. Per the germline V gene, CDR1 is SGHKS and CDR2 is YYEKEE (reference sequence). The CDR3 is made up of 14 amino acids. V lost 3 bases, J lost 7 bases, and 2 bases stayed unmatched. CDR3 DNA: TGTGCCAGCAGCTCACAGGGGGCAAATTCACCCCTCCACTTT. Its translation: CASSSQGANSPLHF.

CDR3 region: CASSDRARQYETQYF. DNA of the CDR3: TGTGCCAGCAGTGACAGGGCTAGGCAGTACGAGACCCAGTACTTC. The V and J genes are TRBV5-5 and TRBJ2-5; 7 positions agree with TRBD1. After removal of 5 bases from V and 5 bases from J, the junction contained 12 bases not matched to a gene. Germline V gene lookup returns CDR1 SGHKS and CDR2 YYEKEE (reference sequence). The CDR3 has 15 amino acids.

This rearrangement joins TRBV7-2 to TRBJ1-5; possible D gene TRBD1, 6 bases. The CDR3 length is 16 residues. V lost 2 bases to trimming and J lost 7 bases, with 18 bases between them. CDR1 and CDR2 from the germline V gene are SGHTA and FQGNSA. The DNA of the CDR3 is TGTGCCAGCAGCTTAAGGGCAGGGGAAGGGCGACAGCCCCAGCATTTT. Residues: CASSLRAGEGRQPQHF. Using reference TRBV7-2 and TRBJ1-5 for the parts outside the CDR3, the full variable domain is GAGVSQSPSNKVTEKGKDVELRCDPISGHTALYWYRQSLGQGLEFLIYFQGNSAPDKSGLPSDRFSAERTGGSVSTLTIQRTQQEDSAVYLCASSLRAGEGRQPQHFGDGTRLSIL.

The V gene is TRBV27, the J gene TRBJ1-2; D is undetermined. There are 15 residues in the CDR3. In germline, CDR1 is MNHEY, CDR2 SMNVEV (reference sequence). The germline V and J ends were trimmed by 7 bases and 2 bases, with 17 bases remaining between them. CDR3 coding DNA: TGTGCCAGCACCGCCTACTCGGGAAGGAACTATGGCTACACCTTC. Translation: CASTAYSGRNYGYTF.

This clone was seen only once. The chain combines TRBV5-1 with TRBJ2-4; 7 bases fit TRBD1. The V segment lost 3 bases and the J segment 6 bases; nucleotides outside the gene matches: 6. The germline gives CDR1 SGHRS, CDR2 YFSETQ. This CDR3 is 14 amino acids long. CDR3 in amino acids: CASSSSRQGNIQYF. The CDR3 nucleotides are TGCGCCAGCAGCTCCTCCCGACAGGGAAACATTCAGTACTTC.

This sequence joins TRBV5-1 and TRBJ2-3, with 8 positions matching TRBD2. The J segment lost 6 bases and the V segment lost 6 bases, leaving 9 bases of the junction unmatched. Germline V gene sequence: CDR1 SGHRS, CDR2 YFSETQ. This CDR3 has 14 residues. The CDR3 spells CASTGAGGLDTQYF. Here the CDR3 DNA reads TGCGCCAGCACGGGCGCGGGAGGTTTGGATACGCAGTATTTT.

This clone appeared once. The CDR3 sequence is CASSQDPPSGGIRSSYNEQFF. The CDR3, as DNA: TGCGCCAGCAGCCAAGATCCCCCTAGCGGGGGGATAAGGAGCTCCTACAATGAGCAGTTCTTC. The V gene is TRBV4-3, the J gene TRBJ2-1, with 11 bases aligning to TRBD2. The CDR3 runs to 21 residues. The J segment lost 0 bases and the V segment lost 0 bases, leaving 13 bases of the junction unmatched. Germline loops: CDR1 LGHNA, CDR2 YSLEER.